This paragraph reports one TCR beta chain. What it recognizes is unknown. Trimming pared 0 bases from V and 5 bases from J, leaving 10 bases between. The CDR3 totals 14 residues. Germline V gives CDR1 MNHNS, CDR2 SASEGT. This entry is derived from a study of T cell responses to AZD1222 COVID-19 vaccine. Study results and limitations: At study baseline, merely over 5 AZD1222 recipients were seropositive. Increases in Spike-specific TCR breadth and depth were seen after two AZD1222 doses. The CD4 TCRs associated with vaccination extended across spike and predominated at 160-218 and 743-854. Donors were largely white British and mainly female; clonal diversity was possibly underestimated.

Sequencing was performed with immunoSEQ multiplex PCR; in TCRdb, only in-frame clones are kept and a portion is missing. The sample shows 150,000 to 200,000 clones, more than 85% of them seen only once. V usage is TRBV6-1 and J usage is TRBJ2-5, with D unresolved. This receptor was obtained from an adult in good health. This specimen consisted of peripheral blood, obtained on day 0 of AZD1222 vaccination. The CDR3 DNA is TGTGCCAGCAGTGAAGCGGGTTTGGAGGAGACCCAGTACTTC. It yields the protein CASSEAGLEETQYF.